This T cell receptor (beta chain) was identified in a study of beta chain features in type 1 diabetes. Expressed TCRB transcripts were sequenced because the entire RNA isolate underwent reverse transcription. The assay was immunoSEQ multiplex PCR, and TCRdb's table has in-frame clones only and misses some. Found here are 900,000 or so clones, 15% to 20% of them singletons; the top ten hold about 0.02%. Trimming took 6 bases from V and 4 from J, leaving 10 bases between them. The length of the CDR3 is 12 residues. From germline, CDR1 is MDHEN and CDR2 SYDVKM. As regards this clone: Its antigen is not identified. The same CDR3 arises from other DNA sequences in this sample as well.

Study results and limitations: Because the template was cDNA, high-expressing cells might be over-represented.

This chain links TRBV28 with TRBJ2-7; D remains ambiguous. The TCR was taken from a woman aged 18-35 years in good health. Sequencing used naive CD4+ T cells from blood. The CDR3 region has the DNA TGTGCCAGCAGCCAGACACCATACGAGCAGTACTTC. As protein: CASSQTPYEQYF.